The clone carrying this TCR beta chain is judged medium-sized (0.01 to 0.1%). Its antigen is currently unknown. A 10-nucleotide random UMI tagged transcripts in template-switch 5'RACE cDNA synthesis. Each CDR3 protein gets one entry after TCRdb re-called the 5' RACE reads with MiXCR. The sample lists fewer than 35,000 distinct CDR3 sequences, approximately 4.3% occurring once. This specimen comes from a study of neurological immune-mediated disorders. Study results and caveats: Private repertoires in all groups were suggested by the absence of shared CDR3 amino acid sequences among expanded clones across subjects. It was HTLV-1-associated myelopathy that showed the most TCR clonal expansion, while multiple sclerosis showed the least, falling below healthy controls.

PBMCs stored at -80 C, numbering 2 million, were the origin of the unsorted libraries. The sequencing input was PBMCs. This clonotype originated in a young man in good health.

CDR3 in amino acids: CSGSGTGATEAFF. The CDR3 nucleotides are TGCAGCGGTTCCGGGACAGGGGCCACTGAAGCTTTCTTT. This chain uses TRBV29-1 with TRBJ1-1; 10 bases map to TRBD1. J was trimmed by 4 bases and V by 7 bases; bases with no gene match: 6. CDR3 length: 13 amino acids. Germline V gene data show CDR1 as SQVTM and CDR2 as ANQGSEA.